Following are 16 T cell receptor beta chains from one sample sequenced in a study of shared clonotypes between healthy human individuals. CD8 cells regarded as naive lacked CD45RO, were positively chosen for CCR7, and omitted terminally differentiated effector memory CD45RA+ cells. Clones were read by immunoSEQ multiplex PCR, and TCRdb kept only the in-frame ones, dropping some. The sample yields some 2 million clones, about 95% seen once. Specimen: naive CD8+ T cells sorted from blood. These receptor sequences come from a man aged 18 to 30 in good health.

For this clone: The identical CDR3 is also encoded by other nucleotide sequences in the sample. The chain couples TRBV6-5 to TRBJ2-3, with a possible D match to TRBD2 (5 bases). The CDR3 contains 15 residues. Trimming left V 0 bases short and J 0 bases short, with 7 bases between. The germline V gene has CDR1 MNHEY and CDR2 SVGAGI. The CDR3 DNA is TGTGCCAGCAGTTACTCGTCGGGAAGCACAGATACGCAGTATTTT. It codes for CASSYSSGSTDTQYF.

The chain couples TRBV6-1 to TRBJ1-2; D ambiguous. The germline V gene encodes CDR1 MNHNS and CDR2 SASEGT. CDR3 size: 15 residues. The V end lost 1 base, the J end lost 8 bases, and 17 bases lay between the germline ends. The CDR3 spells CASSEVLGSRYGYTF. The CDR3 DNA is TGTGCCAGCAGTGAAGTTTTAGGTTCCCGCTACGGCTACACCTTC.

This rearrangement joins TRBV4-3 to TRBJ2-7; D is possibly TRBD2 (6 bases). The CDR3 runs to 16 residues. Per the germline V gene, CDR1 is LGHNA and CDR2 is YSLEER. Trimming took 0 bases from V and 4 from J, leaving 16 bases between them. CDR3 DNA: TGCGCCAGCAGCCAAGATTGGTCCGGGAGTCCGTACGAGCAGTACTTC. Translating gives CASSQDWSGSPYEQYF.

This chain links TRBV29-1 with TRBJ2-1; D unclear. Germline loops: CDR1 SQVTM, CDR2 ANQGSEA. Between the trimmed V and J ends, which lost 6 bases and 4 bases, there was a span of 13 bases. This CDR3 region has 13 residues. CDR3 sequence: CSVDGQEYNEQFF. The CDR3 DNA sequence: TGCAGCGTCGACGGGCAGGAATACAATGAGCAGTTCTTC.

This rearrangement joins TRBV10-2 to TRBJ2-2; D is perhaps TRBD2 (6 bases). Germline V lookup: CDR1 WSHSY, CDR2 SAAADI. The CDR3 is 16 amino acids. V shed 5 bases and J shed 0 bases, with 13 bases lying between them. CDR3 sequence reads: CASSTGTPANTGELFF. CDR3 DNA sequence: TGCGCCAGCAGTACCGGGACTCCCGCGAACACCGGGGAGCTGTTTTTT.

The chain couples TRBV28 to TRBJ2-7; 9 positions agree with TRBD1. Germline trimming cut 4 bases from V and 3 bases from J; bases unmatched to any gene: 4. CDR1 is MDHEN and CDR2 is SYDVKM in the germline V gene. The CDR3 is 14 amino acids. CDR3 in DNA: TGTGCCAGCAGTTGGCCGGGACAGGGCTACGAGCAGTACTTC. This gives the protein CASSWPGQGYEQYF.

The chain's CDR3 is CASSPGLAGGDTQYF. CDR3 bases: TGTGCCAGCAGCCCGGGACTAGCGGGAGGAGATACGCAGTATTTT. The chain employs TRBV11-2 and TRBJ2-3; 15 bases map to TRBD2. The CDR3 has 15 amino acids. Trimming took 5 bases from V and 5 from J; bases not matched to a gene: 2. Germline CDR1 and CDR2: SGHAT and FQNNGV.

The chain carries TRBV15 and TRBJ1-5; D gene unclear. V was shortened by 4 bases and J by 1 base, with 26 bases between the two germline ends. Germline CDR1 reads LNHNV; CDR2 reads YYDKDF (reference sequence). The CDR3 consists of 20 residues. The CDR3 region has the DNA TGTGCCACCAGCACTTATTACACCCCCGAAGAAAAGGCGAGCAATCAGCCCCAGCATTTT. It yields the protein CATSTYYTPEEKASNQPQHF.

J is TRBJ2-1 and V is TRBV7-9, with 9 nucleotides matching TRBD2. Germline trimming cut 5 bases from V and 5 bases from J; bases unmatched to any gene: 7. The CDR3 totals 15 residues. Germline V CDR1 and CDR2: SEHNR, FQNEAQ (reference sequence). The CDR3: CASSISGGFHNEQFF. The CDR3 DNA reads TGTGCCAGCAGCATAAGCGGGGGGTTCCACAATGAGCAGTTCTTC.

The chain carries TRBV30 and TRBJ2-7; D possibly corresponds to TRBD2 (6 bases). The germline CDR1 and CDR2 sequences are GTSNPN and SVGIG (reference sequence). V lost 2 bases and J 2 bases, leaving 16 bases between the germline ends. The CDR3 has 15 amino acids. CDR3 sequence (DNA): TGTGCCTGGAGTCCTTCGGGACTCTTGACCTACGAGCAGTACTTC. Protein sequence: CAWSPSGLLTYEQYF.

V usage is TRBV5-4 and J usage is TRBJ1-1, with no clear D. The germline CDR1 and CDR2 sequences are SGHNT and YYREEE (reference sequence). The CDR3 runs to 13 residues. The V gene lost 10 bases and the J gene lost 5 bases, with 18 bases spanning the gap. CDR3 amino acids: CASHDGRRTEAFF. The CDR3 coding sequence is TGTGCCTCTCACGACGGCCGGAGGACTGAAGCTTTCTTT.

Worth noting for this clone: The identical CDR3 is also encoded by other nucleotide sequences in the sample. This chain uses TRBV30 with TRBJ2-6; D is uncertain. Looked up from germline, CDR1 is GTSNPN and CDR2 is SVGIG (reference sequence). V lost 2 bases to trimming and J lost 0 bases, with 5 bases between them. The CDR3 runs 14 residues. This chain's CDR3 is CAWSLNSGANVLTF. The CDR3 DNA reads as TGTGCCTGGAGTTTAAACTCTGGGGCCAACGTCCTGACTTTC.

The rearrangement links TRBV5-4 to TRBJ1-4; D gene ambiguous. CDR1 is SGHNT and CDR2 is YYREEE in the germline V gene (reference sequence). Trimming left V 7 bases short and J 5 bases short, with 9 bases between. The CDR3 loop spans 12 amino acids. Written as DNA, the CDR3 is TGTGCCAGCTCTGAGGGAAATGAAAAACTGTTTTTT. Translating gives CASSEGNEKLFF. The full variable domain, completed using reference TRBV5-4 and TRBJ1-4, is ETGVTQSPTHLIKTRGQQVTLRCSSQSGHNTVSWYQQALGQGPQFIFQYYREEENGRGNFPPRFSGLQFPNYSSELNVNALELDDSALYLCASSEGNEKLFFGSGTQLSVL.

The chain recombines TRBV6-1 with TRBJ1-1; TRBD1 matches at 7 bases. Losses at the gene ends were 5 bases for V and 4 bases for J; bases not matched to a gene: 7. The CDR3 length is 14 residues. Germline V gene lookup returns CDR1 MNHNS and CDR2 SASEGT. CDR3 DNA: TGTGCCAGCAGTACCCGACAGGGATCCACTGAAGCTTTCTTT. Amino acid sequence: CASSTRQGSTEAFF.

CDR3 sequence: CASSDAGTGFYEQYF. The DNA of the CDR3 is TGTGCCAGCAGCGATGCCGGGACAGGGTTTTACGAGCAGTACTTC. V and J are TRBV7-8 and TRBJ2-7, with 9 nucleotides matching TRBD1. The ends lost 5 bases at V and 4 bases at J; junction bases unmatched: 9. CDR3 size: 15 residues. Germline lookup yields CDR1 SGHVS and CDR2 FQNEAQ.

The V call is TRBV27, the J call TRBJ2-5; 10 bases are a match to TRBD2. J lost 0 bases, V lost 2 bases, and 0 bases had no gene match. The V gene's germline CDR1 is MNHEY and CDR2 SMNVEV (reference sequence). This CDR3 is 15 amino acids long. The CDR3 loop is CASSLTSGDQETQYF. The CDR3 region has the DNA TGTGCCAGCAGTTTAACTAGCGGGGACCAAGAGACCCAGTACTTC.